This T cell receptor (beta chain) emerged from a study of monozygotic twins with cystic fibrosis. Study results and caveats: Median Simpson clonality of approximately 0.009 suggested naive T cells predominated. Unrelated CF individuals shared fewer identical clonotypes than monozygotic CF twins.

This table comes from immunoSEQ multiplex PCR, and its TCRdb copy is limited to in-frame clones, with some not included. The sample shows roughly 11,000 clones, roughly 96% of them seen only once. The germline V gene encodes CDR1 SGDLS and CDR2 YYNGEE. The CDR3 extends over 16 amino acids. V gave up 2 bases and J gave up 7 bases; unmatched junction bases: 7. As regards this clone: Its antigen remains unidentified.

The chain employs TRBV9 and TRBJ2-1; TRBD2 matches 12 bases. The sequencing input was blood. The sequence was collected from a boy aged 10-17 years with cystic fibrosis. CDR3 DNA sequence: TGTGCCAGCAGCGTTCTAGCGGGGGGGCCACGGAATGAGCAGTTCTTC. This encodes CASSVLAGGPRNEQFF.